A single sample is the source of the 17 T cell receptor beta chains below, sequenced in a study of metastatic and nonmetastatic thyroid tumors. TCRdb re-clonotyped the PCR reads through MiXCR. The sample shows 11,000 to 15,000 clones, roughly 25% of them seen only once. No treatment had been given to any patient before thyroid surgery. The specimen sequenced was tumor tissue. Source of these receptors: a female donor with papillary thyroid cancer or a benign thyroid nodule (not recorded which). Some clones in this sample may be carry-over from other donors' samples.

V is TRBV12-3 or TRBV12-4 and J is TRBJ2-5, with TRBD2 matching over 10 bases. The CDR3 runs to 16 residues. V gave up 4 bases and J gave up 7 bases; unmatched junction bases: 12. In nucleotides, the CDR3 is TGTGCCAGCAGTTCAGGGGAGGCGAGCGGGAGGGCGACCCAGTACTTC. Amino acids: CASSSGEASGRATQYF.

V and J are TRBV6-1 and TRBJ1-6, with unresolved D. Per germline, CDR1 MNHNS and CDR2 SASEGT. CDR3 length: 17 residues. V was cut by 6 bases and J by 0 bases, with 15 bases left in between. CDR3 loop: CASRGEDGSSYNSPLHF. The CDR3 coding sequence is TGTGCCAGCAGGGGCGAGGACGGAAGCTCCTATAATTCACCCCTCCACTTT.

This clone is judged medium-sized. This sequence joins TRBV12-3 or TRBV12-4 and TRBJ2-5; D not certain. CDR3 length: 13 amino acids. With 3 bases removed from V and 5 bases from J, the gap between germline ends came to 10 bases. DNA for the CDR3: TGTGCCAGCAGTTTTTCACCAGTGGAGACCCAGTACTTC. This sequence encodes CASSFSPVETQYF.

By sample share, this clone is medium-sized. This chain joins TRBV27 and TRBJ2-3, with 9 bases that match TRBD1. J was trimmed by 2 bases and V by 6 bases; bases with no gene match: 15. The CDR3 has 18 amino acids. Looked up from germline, CDR1 is MNHEY and CDR2 is SMNVEV (reference sequence). The CDR3 here is CASRLDRAWDRDTDTQYF. In DNA, the CDR3 is TGTGCCAGCAGACTCGACAGGGCCTGGGACAGGGACACAGATACGCAGTATTTT.

In its sample, this clone is medium-sized. This rearrangement joins TRBV20-1 to TRBJ2-7, with D possibly TRBD1 on 5 matching bases. The V and J ends lost 4 bases and 3 bases respectively, with 16 bases between them. Germline V gives CDR1 DFQATT, CDR2 SNEGSKA (reference sequence). This CDR3 spans 14 amino acids. CDR3 DNA: TGCAGTGCTACGTCAGGGTCGGAAGGCTACGAGCAGTACTTC. This encodes CSATSGSEGYEQYF.

The rearrangement joins TRBV30 to TRBJ2-5, with D perhaps TRBD1 (5 bases). Deletions cut 4 bases from V and 5 bases from J, with 11 bases between. The CDR3 runs to 12 residues. Germline-derived CDR1 and CDR2 are GTSNPN and SVGIG (reference sequence). The CDR3 DNA reads as TGTGCCTGGACAGGGTCCGGGGAGACCCAGTACTTC. Translated, it gives CAWTGSGETQYF.

This clone has just a few counts. V gene TRBV11-2 combines with J gene TRBJ2-6; the match to TRBD2 covers 7 bases. V gave up 4 bases and J gave up 1 base; unmatched junction bases: 7. This CDR3 contains 17 residues. Germline CDR1 and CDR2: SGHAT and FQNNGV. The CDR3 DNA reads as TGTGCCAGCAGCTCCAAGGTGGGGGGGTCTGGGGCCAACGTCCTGACTTTC. Protein product: CASSSKVGGSGANVLTF. Filled out from reference TRBV11-2 and TRBJ2-6, the complete variable domain reads EAGVAQSPRYKIIEKRQSVAFWCNPISGHATLYWYQQILGQGPKLLIQFQNNGVVDDSQLPKDRFSAERLKGVDSTLKIQPAKLEDSAVYLCASSSKVGGSGANVLTFGAGSRLTVL.

This sequence joins TRBV11-2 and TRBJ2-3, with D maybe TRBD2 (6 bases). V was cut by 0 bases and J by 9 bases, with 10 bases left in between. Germline V lookup: CDR1 SGHAT, CDR2 FQNNGV. The CDR3 length is 13 residues. The CDR3 DNA reads as TGTGCCAGCAGCTTAGAACCGGGAGCAACGCAGTATTTT. It codes for CASSLEPGATQYF.

By share, this clone counts as medium-sized (0.01 to 0.1%). Other DNA sequences in the sample encode the same CDR3. V and J are TRBV12-3 or TRBV12-4 and TRBJ2-7; the D gene is possibly TRBD2 (6 bases). Trimming took 5 bases from V and 0 from J, leaving 17 bases between them. The CDR3 contains 16 residues. For the CDR3, the DNA is TGTGCCAGCAGTCCCCGGGCAGGGAGGCACTCCTACGAGCAGTACTTC. As protein: CASSPRAGRHSYEQYF.

The rearrangement links TRBV7-8 to TRBJ2-3; D unresolved. Trimming shortened V by 5 bases and J by 2 bases, and 14 bases separated the two germline ends. Per the germline V gene, CDR1 is SGHVS and CDR2 is FQNEAQ. The CDR3 runs 15 residues. The CDR3 sequence is CASSPAFRVTDTQYF. The CDR3 DNA is TGTGCCAGCAGCCCCGCCTTCCGGGTCACAGATACGCAGTATTTT.

This clone has just one count. The rearrangement links TRBV4-1 to TRBJ1-1; D remains unclear. Per germline, CDR1 MGHRA and CDR2 YSYEKL. V was pared by 1 base and J by 0 bases, with 12 bases between. This CDR3 is built from 16 residues. The CDR3 bases are TGCGCCAGCAGCCAAGCCGCAGGATTATTGAACACTGAAGCTTTCTTT. Its protein product is CASSQAAGLLNTEAFF.

By its share, this clone is medium-sized. The genes are TRBV20-1 and TRBJ1-3; 8 nucleotides line up with TRBD1. The CDR3 contains 15 residues. Germline V gene data show CDR1 as DFQATT and CDR2 as SNEGSKA (reference sequence). Trimming cost V 0 bases and J 8 bases; bases outside gene matches: 9. CDR3 DNA sequence: TGCAGTGCTAGAGATGGCACAGGGGGTATGGACACCATATATTTT. Translated, it gives CSARDGTGGMDTIYF.

At least ten counts were recorded for this clone. The chain carries TRBV20-1 and TRBJ2-5; D may match TRBD1 or TRBD2 (7 bases each). Trimming pared 3 bases from V and 5 bases from J, leaving 13 bases between. Germline assignment: CDR1 DFQATT and CDR2 SNEGSKA (reference sequence). CDR3 length: 13 amino acids. The CDR3 protein is CSASQGGGETQYF. CDR3 nucleotides: TGCAGTGCTAGTCAGGGGGGAGGGGAGACCCAGTACTTC.

Judged by abundance, this clone is medium-sized. The CDR3 DNA reads as TGTGCCAGCAGCTTCCGGGCCAAGGATGGCGAGCAGTACTTC. Its translation is CASSFRAKDGEQYF. The chain recombines TRBV7-9 with TRBJ2-7; D unclear. This CDR3 comprises 14 residues. Germline loops: CDR1 SEHNR, CDR2 FQNEAQ (reference sequence). V lost 3 bases and J 6 bases, leaving 15 bases between the germline ends.

This clone qualifies as medium-sized. The rearrangement joins TRBV2 to TRBJ2-7; D could derive from TRBD1 or TRBD2 (5 bases each). Germline V CDR1 and CDR2: SNHLY, FYNNEI. Trimming stripped 4 bases from V and 0 bases from J, with 13 bases between. The CDR3 extends over 15 amino acids. CDR3: CASSGDAGSSYEQYF. The CDR3 DNA follows: TGTGCCAGCAGTGGGGACGCAGGGAGCTCCTACGAGCAGTACTTC.

The V call is TRBV3-1, the J call TRBJ1-2; a weak D match, TRBD1 (5 bases). Germline V lookup: CDR1 LGHDT, CDR2 YNNKEL (reference sequence). Trimming removed 0 bases from V and 2 bases from J, with 13 bases in between. The CDR3 extends over 16 amino acids. The DNA of the CDR3 is TGTGCCAGCAGCCAAGAGGCCGGGAAGGGGAACTATGGCTACACCTTC. Amino acids: CASSQEAGKGNYGYTF.

This clone is medium-sized. The chain is built from TRBV2 and TRBJ1-5, with unresolved D. Germline values: CDR1 SNHLY, CDR2 FYNNEI. The CDR3 sequence is 11 residues long. V was shortened by 4 bases and J by 6 bases, with 4 bases between the two germline ends. The DNA for the CDR3 is TGTGCCAGCAGTGGGGGTCAGCCCCAGCATTTT. Protein: CASSGGQPQHF. Together with reference TRBV2 and TRBJ1-5, the CDR3 gives the full variable domain: EPEVTQTPSHQVTQMGQEVILRCVPISNHLYFYWYRQILGQKVEFLVSFYNNEISEKSEIFDDQFSVERPDGSNFTLKIRSTKLEDSAMYFCASSGGQPQHFGDGTRLSIL.